This TCR beta chain was identified in a study of blood T cell repertoires in COVID-19. The protocol was immunoSEQ multiplex PCR, while the TCRdb copy is restricted to in-frame clones and leaves out a portion. In the table there are some 97,000 clones, nearly 90% of which are singletons. After removal of 1 base from V and 8 bases from J, the junction contained 6 bases not matched to a gene. The CDR3 extends over 14 amino acids. Germline V gene data show CDR1 as SNHLY and CDR2 as FYNNEI. V is TRBV2 and J is TRBJ1-2; 8 bases are a match to TRBD1. The sequenced material came from peripheral blood. The sequence was obtained from a woman between 55 and 75 years old with acute or convalescent COVID-19. CDR3 nucleotides: TGTGCCAGCAGTGAAGAGGGGACAGGTTCCGGCTACACCTTC. Residues: CASSEEGTGSGYTF.